Listed here are 23 T cell receptor beta chains from one sample, sequenced in a study of breast tumors, draining lymph nodes, adjacent tissues. One entry per CDR3 protein results from TCRdb running MiXCR on the multiplex PCR reads. The sample holds approximately 100,000 distinct CDR3 sequences, 30% seen once. The lymph nodes were axillary draining lymph nodes from breast cancer patients. Sequencing was carried out using axillary lymph node tissue. Receptor source: a female donor with breast cancer. Some clones in this sample may be carry-over from other donors' samples.

This clonotype occurred many times. The V and J genes are TRBV29-1 and TRBJ1-1; a possible D gene is TRBD1 (6 bases). The CDR3 sequence is 13 residues long. CDR1 and CDR2 (germline): SQVTM, ANQGSEA. Between the trimmed V and J ends, which lost 5 bases and 0 bases, there was a span of 10 bases. CDR3 amino acids: CSVIQGMNTEAFF. CDR3 in DNA: TGCAGCGTTATACAGGGTATGAACACTGAAGCTTTCTTT.

This clonotype was seen once. This chain joins TRBV24-1 and TRBJ2-1, with 13 bases lining up with TRBD2. Germline loops: CDR1 KGHDR, CDR2 SFDVKD. This CDR3 spans 15 amino acids. The trim removed 9 bases at V and 5 bases at J, leaving 6 bases unmatched. CDR3 region: CATSRGTSGNNEQFF. Here the CDR3 DNA reads TGTGCCACCTCTAGGGGGACTAGCGGGAACAATGAGCAGTTCTTC.

A remark on this clonotype: A read error may be the cause here, since a much bigger clone is one base away. The chain uses TRBV6-2 or TRBV6-3 and TRBJ2-5; perhaps TRBD1 as D (6 bases). Trimming took off 5 bases at V and 5 bases at J, with 21 bases between the two ends. The CDR3 runs 16 residues. Looked up from germline, CDR1 is MNHEY and CDR2 is SVGEGT. Here the CDR3 reads CASSPLTGRYRETQYF. In nucleotides, the CDR3 is TGTGCCAGCAGTCCACTGACAGGACGATATAGGGAGACCCAGTACTTC.

This clonotype was recorded at least ten times. The gene calls are TRBV6-6 and TRBJ2-2; 7 nucleotides match TRBD1. The germline gives CDR1 MNHNY, CDR2 SVGAGI (reference sequence). There are 15 residues in the CDR3. V was clipped by 3 bases and J by 4 bases; unmatched bases: 5. The CDR3 coding sequence is TGTGCCAGCAGTTATTTAGGGGGCGGCACCGGGGAGCTGTTTTTT. This gives the protein CASSYLGGGTGELFF.

This clonotype was counted between two and nine times. The chain links TRBV18 to TRBJ2-3; 8 nucleotides agree with TRBD2. This CDR3 is 16 amino acids long. V was pared by 0 bases and J by 0 bases, with 2 bases of the junction left unmatched. Germline V gives CDR1 KGHSH, CDR2 LQKENI. CDR3 sequence (DNA): TGTGCCAGCTCACCACCGGGCGGGAGGAGCACAGATACGCAGTATTTT. It codes for CASSPPGGRSTDTQYF. The entire variable domain, with the rest obtained from reference TRBV18 and TRBJ2-3, is as follows: NAGVMQNPRHLVRRRGQEARLRCSPMKGHSHVYWYRQLPEEGLKFMVYLQKENIIDESGMPKERFSAEFPKEGPSILRIQQVVRGDSAAYFCASSPPGGRSTDTQYFGPGTRLTVL.

This clonotype was counted at least ten times. The rearrangement joins TRBV11-2 to TRBJ1-3; 8 bases are a match to TRBD1. V lost 4 bases to trimming and J lost 0 bases; unmatched junction nucleotides: 14. Germline V gene data show CDR1 as SGHAT and CDR2 as FQNNGV. The length of the CDR3 is 19 residues. The CDR3 reads CASSYGQGIRSLSGNTIYF. CDR3 DNA: TGTGCCAGCAGCTACGGACAGGGAATTAGATCTCTCTCTGGAAACACCATATATTTT.

The table lists this clonotype with many counts. Germline is not matched at one junction end, which may reflect a read error. The rearrangement joins TRBV10-3 to TRBJ2-7; a weak D match, TRBD2 (6 bases). In germline, CDR1 is ENHRY, CDR2 SYGVKD. This CDR3 is built from 10 residues. Here the CDR3 DNA reads TGTGCCAATGGAGGGGCCAGGGAGAACTTC. This codes for CANGGARENF.

This clonotype was observed at least ten times. The CDR3 loop reads CASRPTSINEQFF. CDR3 in DNA: TGTGCCAGCAGACCCACTAGCATCAATGAGCAGTTCTTC. V is TRBV6-5 and J is TRBJ2-1; tentatively, D is TRBD2 (6 bases). The CDR3 extends over 13 amino acids. Looked up from germline, CDR1 is MNHEY and CDR2 is SVGAGI. V gave up 6 bases and J gave up 6 bases, with 12 bases separating them.

The rearrangement joins TRBV6-5 to TRBJ1-5; 7 nucleotides match TRBD1. The germline CDR1 and CDR2 sequences are MNHEY and SVGAGI. This CDR3 spans 18 amino acids. V lost 5 bases and J lost 2; bases outside the gene matches: 15. The CDR3 DNA sequence: TGTGCCAGCAGTCGAACAATGACAGGGAGATTCGGCAATCAGCCCCAGCATTTT. This sequence encodes CASSRTMTGRFGNQPQHF.

This clonotype was recorded at least ten times. V gene TRBV9 combines with J gene TRBJ2-2; no firm D call. Germline-derived CDR1 and CDR2 are SGDLS and YYNGEE. This CDR3 has 15 amino acids. The V end lost 2 bases, the J end lost 3 bases, and 11 bases lay between the germline ends. CDR3 DNA: TGTGCCAGCAGCGTCCCAGATCCCTACACCGGGGAGCTGTTTTTT. It codes for CASSVPDPYTGELFF. Drawing the rest from reference TRBV9 and TRBJ2-2, the complete variable domain is DSGVTQTPKHLITATGQRVTLRCSPRSGDLSVYWYQQSLDQGLQFLIQYYNGEERAKGNILERFSAQQFPDLHSELNLSSLELGDSALYFCASSVPDPYTGELFFGEGSRLTVL.

This clonotype was observed many times. This chain uses TRBV4-1 with TRBJ2-7; D perhaps matches TRBD1 (6 bases). CDR1 MGHRA and CDR2 YSYEKL come from the germline V gene. Trimming removed 2 bases from V and 7 bases from J, with 18 bases in between. This CDR3 contains 15 residues. CDR3 nucleotide sequence: TGCGCCAGCAGCCAATTCGGGACACTGGGTGCGGAGCAGTACTTC. It specifies CASSQFGTLGAEQYF.

This clonotype was recorded many times. The rearrangement uses TRBV2 and TRBJ2-5; D ambiguous. CDR3 length equals 11 residues. V lost 11 bases and J lost 1, with 8 bases in between. Germline values: CDR1 SNHLY, CDR2 FYNNEI. The CDR3 sequence is CAQVVQETQYF. The CDR3 DNA is TGTGCCCAGGTGGTCCAAGAGACCCAGTACTTC.

Remarks on this clonotype: At one of its ends the junction is not consistent with the germline gene, which may arise from a read error. The V gene is TRBV20-1, the J gene TRBJ1-1; tentative D call: TRBD1 (5 bases). The CDR3 covers 13 residues. Germline V lookup: CDR1 DFQATT, CDR2 SNEGSKA (reference sequence). The CDR3 nucleotides are TGCAGTGCTCAGCAGGGTTCTGACACTGGAGCTTTCTTT. As protein: CSAQQGSDTGAFF.

This clonotype was counted only a few times. This sequence joins TRBV28 and TRBJ2-2, with 9 nucleotides matching TRBD1. Trimming took 5 bases from V and 0 from J; bases not matched to a gene: 10. The CDR3 has 18 residues. Germline-derived CDR1 and CDR2 are MDHEN and SYDVKM. CDR3 in DNA: TGTGCCAGCAGTCCCCTTGGACAGGGGCGGACGAACACCGGGGAGCTGTTTTTT. This sequence encodes CASSPLGQGRTNTGELFF.

This clonotype was seen many times. This chain links TRBV7-2 with TRBJ2-1; D is perhaps TRBD2 (6 bases). The CDR3 consists of 14 residues. V was cut by 2 bases and J by 9 bases, with 14 bases left in between. The germline V gene encodes CDR1 SGHTA and CDR2 FQGNSA. The CDR3 is CASSLRSQGLEQFF. CDR3 nucleotide sequence: TGTGCCAGCAGCTTAAGGTCCCAGGGACTTGAGCAGTTCTTC.

This clonotype was seen many times. The rearrangement joins TRBV27 to TRBJ1-6; 8 nucleotides line up with TRBD1. Looked up from germline, CDR1 is MNHEY and CDR2 is SMNVEV (reference sequence). V trimming: 6 bases; J trimming: 9 bases; junction bases outside the gene matches: 16. The CDR3 totals 17 residues. This chain's CDR3 is CASRAGTGIFFGSPLHF. In DNA form, the CDR3 reads TGTGCCAGCAGAGCCGGGACAGGCATATTTTTTGGTTCACCCCTCCACTTT.

This clonotype appeared many times. The gene calls are TRBV7-2 and TRBJ2-1; 9 bases agree with TRBD2. With 0 bases clipped from V and 5 bases from J, the junction kept 5 bases outside the gene matches. Germline loops: CDR1 SGHTA, CDR2 FQGNSA. There are 16 residues in the CDR3. Here the CDR3 reads CASSLASGSINNEQFF. In DNA, the CDR3 is TGTGCCAGCAGCTTAGCTAGCGGGAGCATAAACAATGAGCAGTTCTTC.

Comment on this clonotype: The junction and the germline gene differ at one end; a read error may be behind it. The genes are TRBV15 and TRBJ2-2, with D perhaps matching TRBD1 (6 bases). This CDR3 spans 15 amino acids. The germline CDR1 and CDR2 sequences are LNHNV and YYDKDF (reference sequence). The CDR3 DNA reads TGCGCCACCAGCACGAGGGACAAGGGCACCGGGGAGCTGTTTTTT. Residues: CATSTRDKGTGELFF.

This clonotype was counted at least ten times. V gene TRBV4-1 combines with J gene TRBJ2-3; no reliable D call. Trimming pared 4 bases from V and 2 bases from J, leaving 13 bases between. The CDR3 spans 15 residues. Germline V gives CDR1 MGHRA, CDR2 YSYEKL. This CDR3 reads CASSPFGGFTDTQYF. The DNA for the CDR3 is TGCGCCAGCAGCCCATTCGGTGGCTTCACAGATACGCAGTATTTT.

This clonotype was counted ten times or more. This chain links TRBV20-1 with TRBJ2-7; D possibly corresponds to TRBD2 (5 bases). The CDR3 loop spans 14 amino acids. Deletions cut 2 bases from V and 2 bases from J, with 13 bases between. Germline CDR1 is DFQATT and CDR2 is SNEGSKA (reference sequence). CDR3 loop: CSARLPLAPYEQYF. The CDR3 DNA follows: TGCAGTGCTAGATTACCGCTAGCCCCCTACGAGCAGTACTTC.

The J gene is TRBJ2-2, the V gene TRBV19; 8 bases map to TRBD1. Trimming at V came to 6 bases and at J to 13 bases, leaving 16 bases not matched to a gene. The CDR3 contains 15 residues. Germline CDR1 is LNHDA and CDR2 is SQIVND (reference sequence). CDR3 nucleotides: TGTGCCAGTAGGGCGACAGGGGCTAGCACCGGAGGGCTGTTTTTT. Protein: CASRATGASTGGLFF.

Turning to this clonotype: One junction end does not reproduce the germline sequence, and a read error may be involved. The rearrangement links TRBV2 to TRBJ1-6; D gene ambiguous. Per the germline V gene, CDR1 is SNHLY and CDR2 is FYNNEI. The CDR3 has 12 amino acids. DNA of the CDR3: TGTGCCAGCAGGAGTGTTGACTCGCCCCCCCACTTT. Protein sequence: CASRSVDSPPHF.

This chain uses TRBV5-1 with TRBJ1-1, with D hard to call. Germline CDR1 SGHRS, CDR2 YFSETQ. V lost 2 bases to trimming and J lost 0 bases, with 11 bases between them. This CDR3 region has 15 residues. CDR3 nucleotides: TGCGCCAGCAGCTTTAACAGATTGATGAACACTGAAGCTTTCTTT. Its protein is CASSFNRLMNTEAFF.